This T cell receptor (beta chain) derives from a study of identical twins (dated by TCRdb to the mid-2010s). The study in broad terms: To test whether fetal clonotypes persist, the study used deep sequencing on TCR alpha and beta repertoires from monozygotic twins, unrelated adults of various ages, and cord blood. Replicate twin experiments were performed at different times using different library preparation protocols to rule out contamination. Overall study outcomes, separate from this receptor: The excess sharing between twins in beta out-of-frame sequences was weaker because fewer shared sequences reduced the signal-to-noise ratio. Compared with coincidental sharing between unrelated individuals, an excess of low generation-probability sequences was observed among out-of-frame TCR alpha sequences shared between twins. Invariant T cells such as MAIT and iNKT could partly confound zero-insertion analyses, though diverse VJ usage argued against this for most clonotypes. Fewer insertions were carried by abundant cord blood beta clonotypes, a similar but weaker trend appeared in young adult naive repertoires, and no such trend appeared in memory repertoires. Recombination models systematically underestimated out-of-frame TCR alpha sharing in monozygotic twins but agreed with sharing between unrelated individuals. Because the same donors could not be followed over many years, the conclusions relied on cross-sectional statistical analysis.

Every donor was a healthy Caucasian. The twin cohort comprised three pairs of female monozygotic twins, all aged roughly 18 to 30 years. The RNA used for TCR libraries was isolated from peripheral blood mononuclear cells. This clonotype was recorded a few times. Its antigen is not yet known. No qualities accompany the bases; no much larger clone lies one base away. Receptor libraries were prepared by 5' RACE. The sequencer was an Illumina HiSeq 2000. A universal primer binding site was introduced by template switching, and a unique molecular identifier was present in the final cDNA, enabling accurate counting of TCR cDNA molecules. First-strand cDNA for TCR alpha and beta chains was synthesized from specific primers in the conserved constant-segment region. To control for contamination, each cDNA library was double barcoded with a SMART-Mk sample barcode plus Illumina barcodes. Two successive PCR steps introduced TruSeq adapter sequences along with Illumina sample barcodes. The TCR alpha and beta cDNA libraries were sequenced on the Illumina HiSeq platform using custom primers. As for the authors' bioinformatics: Raw reads were processed with MiGEC to extract unique molecular identifiers, and MiXCR was used to determine CDR3 positions. For each individual, recombination models were inferred using an EM algorithm with the repgenHMM and IGoR tools. The tcR package in R was used for shared clonotype analysis, with sharing normalized by the product of cloneset sizes. To study raw recombination without the effects of thymic and clonal selection, out-of-frame nonproductive sequences were analyzed. The public reads were reanalyzed by TCRdb: fastp trimming at Q25, MiXCR alignment, in-frame beta chains only. Each entry is one CDR3 protein sequence, shown with its most common DNA and genes. None of the V and J calls come from the authors' own analysis; TCRdb made them. Within this sample are some 760,000 distinct CDR3 sequences, with 15% to 20% of them counted one time only. Of the sample, 10% to 15% falls within the top ten clones.

For CDR1 and CDR2, the germline V gene lists MNHEY and SVGAGI. From V the trimming removes 0 bases and from J it removes 2 bases, while the gene matches leave 10 bases of the junction unaccounted for. The CDR3 goes from the cysteine to the phenylalanine over 17 residues. Kept here is only the CDR3 DNA, which spans 51 bases and is read in frame from base 1. A further study also used this sample, focusing on T cells expressing NK-cell markers. The second study's paper adds: Three sorted T-cell subsets (CD3+CD56+NKG2C+, CD3+CD56+NKG2C- and CD3+CD56-NKG2C+) from under 10 donors had their TCR beta-chain repertoires profiled. Of the eight sequenced donors, seven were found to be HCMV-seropositive and one was found to be HCMV-seronegative. In several experiments an anti-gammadeltaTCR antibody was added to restrict sorting to alphabetaTCR-expressing T cells. In several donors, the dominant CD3+CD56+NKG2C+ clonotypes ranked among the top 10 CD8+ clonotypes, making up roughly 1.0-7.0% of CD8+ T cells. Those dominant clonotypes were again the most abundant among CD3+CD56-NKG2C+ cells in a few donors, at about 25-60.1%. Whether the expanded NKG2C-expressing T cell clones were specific for HCMV antigens remained unclear. All eight donors whose samples were sequenced were randomly selected healthy volunteers, three of them men and five women. A commercial ELISA kit detecting HCMV-specific IgG in serum was used to determine HCMV serostatus. For five or six donors, unsorted PBMC were also used to sequence bulk peripheral blood T-cell repertoires. MIGEC was used to demultiplex reads and group the reads by UMI, and MiTCR was used to assemble and quantify clonotypes. Only TCR cDNA sequences supported by at least two reads were kept to exclude erroneous sequences. The tcR package was used for downstream repertoire analysis, and clonotypes were matched across fractions by CDR3 nucleotide sequence plus V segment. VDJmatch was used to annotate antigen specificity against VDJdb, with one amino acid substitution in CDR3 allowed.

Material for sequencing was PBMCs. The chain links TRBV6-5 with TRBJ2-7; 7 central bases correspond to TRBD1. The TCR was taken from a woman in her late teens or twenties in good health. The base sequence is TGTGCCAGCAGTTACTCTACACCGGGACAGCTTGCCTACGAGCAGTACTTC. Its amino acids are CASSYSTPGQLAYEQYF.